This entry concerns a single T cell receptor (beta chain). What it binds is not known. This entry belongs to a study of T-cell reconstitution after alpha-beta-depleted transplantation in children. Study findings and constraints: Roughly two months post-transplant, alpha-beta T cells reportedly originated from several hundred graft clones that had expanded.

From germline, CDR1 is DFQATT and CDR2 SNEGSKA (reference sequence). The V and J ends lost 3 bases and 2 bases respectively, with 8 bases between them. The CDR3 is made up of 12 amino acids. Unique molecular identifiers were used to barcode this TCRbeta library. One entry per CDR3 protein results from TCRdb running MiXCR on the PCR reads. The repertoire consists of roughly 570,000 distinct CDR3 sequences, with 25% to 30% occurring once and the leading ten covering 35% to 40%. The rearrangement joins TRBV20-1 to TRBJ2-7; D is undetermined. This receptor was identified in a boy under two years old with Wiskott-Aldrich syndrome, due to receive a stem cell transplant. The input for sequencing was PBMCs, taken before TCRalphabeta/CD19-depleted stem cell transplant. The CDR3 coding sequence is TGCAGTGCTAGCCAACCAACCTACGAGCAGTACTTC. It translates to CSASQPTYEQYF.